The next 23 T cell receptor beta chains were all read from a single sample in a study of CD8 T cells in ankylosing spondylitis. TCRdb reprocessed the 5' RACE reads with MiXCR, giving one entry per CDR3 protein. This table has about 240,000 distinct CDR3 sequences, roughly 8.2% appearing once. Source material: blood, either unsorted or a sorted T cell fraction (not recorded which). The receptors were gathered from a female donor with ankylosing spondylitis or in good health (not recorded which).

This clonotype was detected ten times or more. This chain connects TRBV6-2 or TRBV6-3 to TRBJ2-1; D gene unclear. Between the trimmed V and J ends, which lost 2 bases and 2 bases, there was a span of 13 bases. Germline V lookup: CDR1 MNHEY, CDR2 SVGEGT. The length of the CDR3 is 16 residues. CDR3: CASSYPEALTYNEQFF. The CDR3, as DNA: TGTGCCAGCAGTTACCCAGAAGCGCTCACCTACAATGAGCAGTTCTTC.

The chain joins TRBV7-9 to TRBJ2-7; D ambiguous. Trimming removed 5 bases at V and 0 bases at J, with 14 bases between. Germline loops: CDR1 SEHNR, CDR2 FQNEAQ (reference sequence). The CDR3 has 15 amino acids. The CDR3 sequence is CASSRSETYSYEQYF. The CDR3 coding sequence is TGTGCCAGCAGCCGGTCAGAAACATACTCCTACGAGCAGTACTTC.

This clonotype has at least ten counts. CDR3 protein: CASSPAGVRTDTQYF. The DNA of the CDR3 is TGTGCCAGCTCACCGGCGGGAGTTAGGACAGATACGCAGTATTTT. V and J are TRBV18 and TRBJ2-3; 7 bases agree with TRBD2. Trimming removed 3 bases from V and 3 bases from J; junction bases left unmatched: 6. From germline, CDR1 is KGHSH and CDR2 LQKENI. The CDR3 is 15 amino acids.

This clonotype was seen repeatedly, ten times or more. The chain carries TRBV6-2 or TRBV6-3 and TRBJ2-5, with D hard to call. From germline, CDR1 is MNHEY and CDR2 SVGEGT. This CDR3 is built from 12 residues. Trimming removed 5 bases at V and 4 bases at J, with 8 bases between. In DNA form, the CDR3 reads TGTGCCAGCAGTAACACGCCAGAGACCCAGTACTTC. Translation: CASSNTPETQYF.

The chain combines TRBV15 with TRBJ1-1, with 8 bases that match TRBD1. The germline CDR1 and CDR2 sequences are LNHNV and YYDKDF (reference sequence). The CDR3 is 16 amino acids. The chain's CDR3 is CIILGIVGTGFPEAFF. The CDR3, as DNA: TGTATAATCTTGGGGATTGTGGGGACAGGATTCCCTGAAGCTTTCTTT.

This clonotype was counted at least ten times. In DNA form, the CDR3 reads TGCAGCGTTGCCCCTAGCCACAATGAGCAGTTCTTC. As protein: CSVAPSHNEQFF. V usage is TRBV29-1 and J usage is TRBJ2-1, with D possibly matching TRBD2 (5 bases). The V gene lost 4 bases and the J gene lost 5 bases, with 9 bases spanning the gap. The CDR3 contains 12 residues. Germline CDR1 SQVTM, CDR2 ANQGSEA.

There are many counts of this clonotype. This sequence joins TRBV20-1 and TRBJ2-1; possibly TRBD2 for D (5 bases). V was clipped by 1 base and J by 1 base, with 8 bases between them. CDR1 and CDR2 (germline): DFQATT, SNEGSKA (reference sequence). The CDR3 has 14 residues. CDR3 in amino acids: CSARGGLSYNEQFF. CDR3 DNA: TGCAGTGCTAGAGGCGGGTTATCCTACAATGAGCAGTTCTTC.

This clonotype was detected ten times or more. The gene calls are TRBV6-5 and TRBJ2-3, with D perhaps being TRBD1 or TRBD2 (7 bases each). This CDR3 comprises 16 residues. The germline V gene encodes CDR1 MNHEY and CDR2 SVGAGI. V gave up 4 bases and J gave up 4 bases, with 18 bases separating them. The CDR3 sequence: CASSWEGASVSDTQYF. The CDR3 DNA follows: TGTGCCAGCAGTTGGGAGGGGGCGTCCGTCTCAGATACGCAGTATTTT.

This clonotype showed up many times. The chain links TRBV5-4 to TRBJ2-1; D is ambiguous. Trimming removed 6 bases at V and 7 bases at J, with 23 bases between. Germline CDR1 reads SGHNT; CDR2 reads YYREEE (reference sequence). This CDR3 region has 16 residues. The CDR3 DNA is TGTGCCAGCACCTCCGGTAGGGTTAGGTCCTCGAATGAGCAGTTCTTC. Its translation: CASTSGRVRSSNEQFF.

In this sample, this clonotype turned up many times. The rearrangement joins TRBV20-1 to TRBJ2-7; 7 bases are shared with TRBD1. The CDR3 consists of 11 residues. CDR1 and CDR2 (germline): DFQATT, SNEGSKA (reference sequence). With 7 bases clipped from V and 4 bases from J, the junction kept 4 bases outside the gene matches. The CDR3, as DNA: TGCAGTGTTTTACAGGGGTACGAGCAGTACTTC. It is translated as CSVLQGYEQYF.

This chain joins TRBV11-2 and TRBJ2-7; D is unresolved. V lost 2 bases to trimming and J lost 3 bases, with 14 bases between them. The CDR3 has 15 residues. Germline CDR1 and CDR2: SGHAT and FQNNGV. Here the CDR3 reads CASSLRQDPFYEQYF. The CDR3 DNA follows: TGTGCCAGCAGCTTAAGGCAGGACCCTTTCTACGAGCAGTACTTC.

This clonotype was seen repeatedly, ten times or more. This chain uses TRBV5-1 with TRBJ1-2; D is perhaps TRBD1 (6 bases). CDR3 length: 15 residues. CDR1 is SGHRS and CDR2 is YFSETQ in the germline V gene. Trimming removed 0 bases from V and 8 bases from J, with 17 bases in between. The DNA for the CDR3 is TGCGCCAGCAGCTTGGCCCAGGGGTCGAGAGGGGGCTACACCTTC. Protein sequence: CASSLAQGSRGGYTF. The full variable domain, with the rest looked up from reference TRBV5-1 and TRBJ1-2, is KAGVTQTPRYLIKTRGQQVTLSCSPISGHRSVSWYQQTPGQGLQFLFEYFSETQRNKGNFPGRFSGRQFSNSRSEMNVSTLELGDSALYLCASSLAQGSRGGYTFGSGTRLTVV.

In this sample, this clonotype turned up many times. CDR3 coding DNA: TGTGCCAGCAGGCGGACACACCCGAACTATGGCTACACCTTC. This encodes CASRRTHPNYGYTF. This chain uses TRBV6-2 or TRBV6-3 with TRBJ1-2, with D tentatively TRBD1 (5 bases). The V and J ends lost 6 bases and 2 bases respectively, with 13 bases between them. The germline gives CDR1 MNHEY, CDR2 SVGEGT. The length of the CDR3 is 14 residues.

This clonotype showed up many times. J is TRBJ2-2 and V is TRBV24-1, with TRBD1 as a possible D gene (5 bases). The CDR3 extends over 14 amino acids. V shed 5 bases and J shed 10 bases, with 16 bases lying between them. Germline values: CDR1 KGHDR, CDR2 SFDVKD. The CDR3 region is CATSGDSDREELFF. The CDR3 DNA follows: TGTGCCACCAGTGGAGACAGTGACCGTGAGGAGCTGTTTTTT.

This clonotype was detected many times. The V gene is TRBV12-3 or TRBV12-4, the J gene TRBJ2-5; 10 bases match TRBD2. The CDR3 extends over 14 amino acids. The V gene end was trimmed by 3 bases and the J gene end by 5 bases; junction bases not matched to a gene: 3. CDR3 protein: CASSLGTSAETQYF. The CDR3 coding sequence is TGTGCCAGCAGTTTGGGGACTAGCGCCGAGACCCAGTACTTC.

The rearrangement links TRBV7-3 to TRBJ2-3; 10 nucleotides align to TRBD2. This CDR3 comprises 18 residues. Trimming took 5 bases from V and 4 from J; bases not matched to a gene: 15. CDR1 and CDR2 from the germline V gene are SGHTA and FQGTGA. CDR3 sequence: CASSPLGRTSGKSDTQYF. DNA of the CDR3: TGTGCCAGCAGCCCCCTGGGTCGTACTAGCGGGAAGTCAGATACGCAGTATTTT.

This clonotype was counted between two and nine times. The rearrangement uses TRBV5-1 and TRBJ2-1; tentatively, D is TRBD2 (5 bases). CDR3 length: 15 residues. The germline gives CDR1 SGHRS, CDR2 YFSETQ. Trimming removed 0 bases from V and 7 bases from J, with 14 bases in between. The CDR3 DNA follows: TGCGCCAGCAGCTTGGGTCCTCCCGGGAAAAATGAGCAGTTCTTC. It specifies CASSLGPPGKNEQFF.

This clonotype has a handful of counts. CDR3 loop: CASSQERTRSYEQFF. The CDR3 coding sequence is TGCGCCAGCAGCCAAGAGAGGACTAGATCTTATGAGCAGTTCTTC. The rearrangement links TRBV4-3 to TRBJ2-1; TRBD2 aligns across 7 bases. Germline CDR1 and CDR2: LGHNA and YSLEER. This CDR3 is 15 amino acids long. V lost 0 bases to trimming and J lost 8 bases; unmatched junction nucleotides: 7.

This clonotype was seen at least ten times. V and J are TRBV20-1 and TRBJ2-1; D unresolved. The CDR3 totals 16 residues. Germline CDR1 and CDR2: DFQATT and SNEGSKA (reference sequence). With 0 bases removed from V and 0 bases from J, the gap between germline ends came to 12 bases. CDR3 region: CSARDSDHASYNEQFF. The CDR3 bases are TGCAGTGCTAGAGATAGTGACCATGCCTCCTACAATGAGCAGTTCTTC.

V gene TRBV12-3 or TRBV12-4 combines with J gene TRBJ1-1; TRBD1 is a possible D gene (5 bases). This CDR3 region has 15 residues. The V end was cut by 3 bases, the J end by 1 base, with 12 bases between. CDR3 sequence: CASSLGEYTNTEAFF. CDR3 coding DNA: TGTGCCAGCAGTTTGGGGGAGTACACGAACACTGAAGCTTTCTTT.

This clonotype came up many times. The chain employs TRBV12-3 or TRBV12-4 and TRBJ2-7; D remains unclear. This CDR3 contains 13 residues. Trimming pared 3 bases from V and 7 bases from J, leaving 13 bases between. The CDR3 bases are TGTGCCAGCAGTTTCGCCCTTTCGAGGGAGCAGTACTTC. This codes for CASSFALSREQYF.

This clonotype was seen at least ten times. The chain has TRBV20-1 and TRBJ2-7; D perhaps matches TRBD1 (5 bases). The CDR3 has 12 amino acids. The V end was cut by 5 bases, the J end by 5 bases, with 13 bases between. From germline, CDR1 is DFQATT and CDR2 SNEGSKA (reference sequence). The CDR3 region is CSAVLGANEQYF. The CDR3 DNA reads as TGCAGTGCTGTGCTTGGGGCAAACGAGCAGTACTTC.

This clonotype was recorded at least ten times. The chain employs TRBV20-1 and TRBJ2-1; perhaps TRBD2 as D (6 bases). Trimming left V 4 bases short and J 4 bases short, with 20 bases between. Germline assignment: CDR1 DFQATT and CDR2 SNEGSKA (reference sequence). The CDR3 loop spans 16 amino acids. In DNA, the CDR3 is TGCAGTGCTATTTCCCTTAGCGGTGCGGTATACAATGAGCAGTTCTTC. Translated, it gives CSAISLSGAVYNEQFF.